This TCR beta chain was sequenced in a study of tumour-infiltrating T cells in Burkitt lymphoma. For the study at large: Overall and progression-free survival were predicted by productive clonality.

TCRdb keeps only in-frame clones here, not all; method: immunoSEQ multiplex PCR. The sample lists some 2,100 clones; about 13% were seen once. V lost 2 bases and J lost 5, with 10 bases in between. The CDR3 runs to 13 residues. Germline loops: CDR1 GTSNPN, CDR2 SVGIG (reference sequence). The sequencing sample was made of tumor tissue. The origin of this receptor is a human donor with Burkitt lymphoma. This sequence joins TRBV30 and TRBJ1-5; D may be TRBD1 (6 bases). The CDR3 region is CAWSRGAYQPQHF. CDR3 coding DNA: TGTGCCTGGAGTCGGGGGGCGTATCAGCCCCAGCATTTT.